The entry below describes one TCR beta chain. Its specificity is unknown. Sequencing was performed with immunoSEQ multiplex PCR; in TCRdb, only in-frame clones are kept and a portion is missing. The sample shows 25,000 to 35,000 clones, around 86% of them seen only once. The data belong to a study of OX40 agonist ivuxolimab in advanced cancers. Study background: Patients got intravenous ivuxolimab at 0.01 to 10 mg/kg every 2 weeks. Patients undergoing dose escalation presented with hepatocellular carcinoma, melanoma, renal cell or head and neck cancer.

The germline V gene has CDR1 SEHNR and CDR2 FQNEAQ (reference sequence). The V end lost 1 base, the J end lost 5 bases, and 11 bases lay between the germline ends. This CDR3 has 14 amino acids. General study points: By week 6 at 0.1 to 3.0 mg/kg, blood CD4+ and CD8+ T cells had expanded clonally.

The rearrangement joins TRBV7-9 to TRBJ1-1; D is uncertain. This receptor was obtained from an adult with an advanced solid tumor such as melanoma, head and neck, liver or kidney cancer. The material was CD4+ or CD8+ T cells sorted from blood, obtained in a trial of the OX40 agonist ivuxolimab. The CDR3: CASSLGGLGTEAFF. CDR3 sequence (DNA): TGTGCCAGCAGCTTAGGAGGCCTGGGGACTGAAGCTTTCTTT.